Following are 7 T cell receptor beta chains from one sample sequenced in a study of STAT3 mutations in large granular lymphocyte leukemia. Study-wide findings and caveats: In T-cell large granular lymphocyte leukemia, about half of patients showed multiple immunodominant subclonotypes.

Their recognized antigens are unknown. Generated by immunoSEQ multiplex PCR, the TCRdb table keeps only in-frame clones and is missing some. The sample includes about 5,200 clones, about 70% of them seen just once. Sequencing input: PBMCs. The receptors stem from a human donor with T large granular lymphocyte leukemia. Some clones in this sample may be carry-over from other donors' samples.

This chain connects TRBV29-1 to TRBJ1-2; tentatively, D is TRBD1 (6 bases). V lost 4 bases to trimming and J lost 5 bases, with 11 bases between them. The length of the CDR3 is 12 residues. CDR1 SQVTM and CDR2 ANQGSEA come from the germline V gene. In DNA, the CDR3 is TGCAGCGTTGCCAGGGGCGAATATGGCTACACCTTC. It yields the protein CSVARGEYGYTF.

The rearrangement links TRBV5-1 to TRBJ1-1, with D unclear. Germline CDR1 and CDR2: SGHRS and YFSETQ. The CDR3 sequence is 13 residues long. Trimming cost V 5 bases and J 0 bases, with 8 bases left between them. Here the CDR3 DNA reads TGCGCCAGCAGAACTGAGATGAACACTGAAGCTTTCTTT. This gives the protein CASRTEMNTEAFF.

The V gene is TRBV5-1, the J gene TRBJ1-2; D is undetermined. Germline CDR1 reads SGHRS; CDR2 reads YFSETQ. The CDR3 has 13 residues. Deletions cut 0 bases from V and 2 bases from J, with 5 bases between. The CDR3 nucleotides are TGCGCCAGCAGCTTGGGGGCCAACTATGGCTACACCTTC. Its translation: CASSLGANYGYTF. The whole variable domain, filled in from reference TRBV5-1 and TRBJ1-2, reads KAGVTQTPRYLIKTRGQQVTLSCSPISGHRSVSWYQQTPGQGLQFLFEYFSETQRNKGNFPGRFSGRQFSNSRSEMNVSTLELGDSALYLCASSLGANYGYTFGSGTRLTVV.

This clone is a singleton in its sample. The chain recombines TRBV11-1 with TRBJ1-2, with TRBD1 matching over 9 bases. CDR1 and CDR2 from the germline V gene are SGHAT and FQDESV (reference sequence). There are 15 residues in the CDR3. The trim removed 5 bases at V and 7 bases at J, leaving 11 bases unmatched. This CDR3 reads CASSLSGQGDRGYTF. For the CDR3, the DNA is TGTGCCAGCAGCCTTTCGGGACAGGGAGATCGTGGCTACACCTTC. Complete variable domain (other parts from reference TRBV11-1 and TRBJ1-2): EAEVAQSPRYKITEKSQAVAFWCDPISGHATLYWYRQILGQGPELLVQFQDESVVDDSQLPKDRFSAERLKGVDSTLKIQPAELGDSAMYLCASSLSGQGDRGYTFGSGTRLTVV.

This clone came up a few times. Since a far larger clone is one base different, this is likely a read error. The V gene is TRBV5-6, the J gene TRBJ2-7, with a weak D call TRBD2 (6 bases). From germline, CDR1 is SGHDT and CDR2 YYEEEE. The CDR3 consists of 15 residues. V was trimmed by 0 bases and J by 4 bases, leaving 14 bases between them. In DNA, the CDR3 is TGTGCCAGCAGCTTGGGGTGGGACTTCGGGTACGAGCAGTACTTC. Translated, it gives CASSLGWDFGYEQYF.

V is TRBV29-1 and J is TRBJ2-1, with D possibly being TRBD1 (5 bases). The CDR3 runs to 14 residues. From germline, CDR1 is SQVTM and CDR2 ANQGSEA. Trimming cost V 0 bases and J 4 bases, with 10 bases left between them. The CDR3 sequence: CSVEDISGYNEQFF. The CDR3 DNA follows: TGCAGCGTTGAAGATATATCAGGGTACAATGAGCAGTTCTTC.

This chain joins TRBV6-5 and TRBJ1-5; the match to TRBD1 covers 9 bases. Unmatched junction bases numbered 1, after V lost 4 bases and J lost 0 bases. Germline CDR1 MNHEY, CDR2 SVGAGI. The CDR3 length is 15 residues. In DNA form, the CDR3 reads TGTGCCAGCAGTTTGGGACAGGGTAGCAATCAGCCCCAGCATTTT. This sequence encodes CASSLGQGSNQPQHF.